This T cell receptor beta chain appears in the sequencing data of a study of T cell repertoires in ileal Crohn's disease. The wider study: Median disease duration was about 7.9 years; 35% to 45% smoked at surgery. Study results and caveats: Compared with CD4 T cells, sorted CD8 cells carried more expanded clones.

Assay: immunoSEQ multiplex PCR; the TCRdb copy retains only in-frame clones and omits some. In the table there are roughly 16,000 clones, just over 90% of which are singletons. This clone was seen just once. Its antigen is currently unknown. CDR3 length: 17 amino acids. V dropped 1 base and J dropped 1; count of bases not matched to a gene: 2. Germline CDR1 and CDR2: LNHNV and YYDKDF (reference sequence). The material sequenced was ileal tissue. This receptor was obtained from an adult with Crohn's disease. The genes are TRBV15 and TRBJ2-5, with TRBD2 identical over 14 bases. CDR3 loop: CATSRGLAGGFQETQYF. The CDR3 region has the DNA TGTGCCACCAGCAGAGGACTAGCGGGGGGGTTCCAAGAGACCCAGTACTTC.